This TCR beta chain was identified during a study of CD8+ T cells in alopecia areata. Study overall: Administration of oral tofacitinib to treated patients was at 5 to 10 mg twice daily. Tofacitinib ran for 6 to 18 months before 6 months off drug.

RNA extraction and reverse transcription yielded cDNA as sequencing template. Some clones are missing from TCRdb's copy, which holds only in-frame ones; the method was immunoSEQ multiplex PCR. The sample consists of about 97,000 clones, 41% of them appearing once. This clone has a handful of counts. V was clipped by 2 bases and J by 8 bases, with 13 bases between them. This CDR3 spans 14 amino acids. Germline V gene lookup returns CDR1 SNHLY and CDR2 FYNNEI. Alopecia areata patients provided lesional scalp punch biopsies and peripheral blood. Sequencing was done on a sample of CD4+ T cells sorted from blood. The chain employs TRBV2 and TRBJ2-1; TRBD2 is a possible D gene (6 bases). This receptor was obtained from a human donor with alopecia areata. CDR3 in amino acids: CASSELTSQDEQFF. For the CDR3, the DNA is TGTGCCAGCAGTGAATTAACTAGCCAGGATGAGCAGTTCTTC.